This is a list of T cell receptor beta chains from one sample in a study of OX40 agonist ivuxolimab in advanced cancers. Libraries were prepared by immunoSEQ multiplex PCR; TCRdb keeps only in-frame clonotypes and omits some of them. This table has around 67,000 clones, under 90% appearing once. The source material was CD4+ or CD8+ T cells sorted from blood, sampled in a trial of the OX40 agonist ivuxolimab. The receptors stem from an adult with an advanced solid tumor such as melanoma, head and neck, liver or kidney cancer. The CDR3 runs from the conserved cysteine through the conserved F or W. D genes are given only for firm matches. Size tells how often a clone was seen (once, few, many) or the class of an expanded clone, and some rows leave it out.

>-|TRBJ2-2|-|17|TRBV1
TGCACCAGCAGCCAATCGACTAGCGGGGGGGCCACCGGGGAGCTGTTTTTT
CTSSQSTSGGATGELFF
>-|TRBJ1-2|-|16|TRBV19
TGTGCCAGTAGTATAGGATTCACAGGGACTAACTATGGCTACACCTTC
CASSIGFTGTNYGYTF
>-|TRBJ1-3|-|15|TRBV4-1
TGCGCCAGCAGCCAAGTGGGGGGAATCCGAAACACCATATATTTT
CASSQVGGIRNTIYF
>-|TRBJ2-1|-|13|TRBV29-1
TGCAGCGGCGGACAGAGCTCCTACAATGAGCAGTTCTTC
CSGGQSSYNEQFF
>-|TRBJ1-5|few|13|TRBV5-1
TGCGCCAGCAGCTTAACCGCGGGGCAGCCCCAGCATTTT
CASSLTAGQPQHF
>-|TRBJ2-1|-|11|TRBV5-6
TGTGCCAGCACCCCACACAATGAGCAGTTCTTC
CASTPHNEQFF
>-|TRBJ1-1|-|15|TRBV27
TGTGCCAGCACCCCTGCCGGGTCAAAGAACACTGAAGCTTTCTTT
CASTPAGSKNTEAFF
>-|TRBJ2-1|-|13|TRBV15
TGTGCCACCAGCAATTCAGGTTACAATGAGCAGTTCTTC
CATSNSGYNEQFF
>TRBD1|TRBJ1-5|-|15|TRBV18
TGTGCCAGCTCACCCGCCGGGACAGTAAATCAGCCCCAGCATTTT
CASSPAGTVNQPQHF
>-|TRBJ2-2|-|16|TRBV5-1
TGCGCCAGCAGCTCCCCGCATGGCCTGAACACCGGGGAGCTGTTTTTT
CASSSPHGLNTGELFF
>TRBD2|TRBJ2-7|-|15|TRBV4-1
TGCGCCAGCAGCCTCGGGACTAGCGGCTCCTACGAGCAGTACTTC
CASSLGTSGSYEQYF
>TRBD1|TRBJ1-1|-|16|TRBV27
TGTGCCAGCAGTCCCTTCGGACAGGGGTGGGACACTGAAGCTTTCTTT
CASSPFGQGWDTEAFF
>-|TRBJ2-1|-|13|TRBV5-1
TGCGCCAGCAGCTTGGCTACAAACAATGAGCAGTTCTTC
CASSLATNNEQFF
>TRBD1|TRBJ1-5|-|15|TRBV19
TGTGCCAGTTCCCGCCGACAGGGAAGCTCTCAGCCCCAGCATTTT
CASSRRQGSSQPQHF
>-|TRBJ1-2|-|16|TRBV6-5
TGTGCCAGCAGTTACCGGCTGGGTGGAAGGGACTATGGCTACACCTTC
CASSYRLGGRDYGYTF
>TRBD1|TRBJ1-1|-|14|TRBV9
TGTGCCAGCAGCGCGACAGGGGGGGTAACTGAAGCTTTCTTT
CASSATGGVTEAFF
>-|TRBJ1-1|-|15|TRBV21-1
TGTGCCAGCAGCAAAAGGACAGGATCGAACACTGAAGCTTTCTTT
CASSKRTGSNTEAFF
>-|TRBJ1-1|-|14|TRBV6-1
TGTGCCAGCAGTGAACGAAGTGCTGGCACTGAAGCTTTCTTT
CASSERSAGTEAFF
>-|TRBJ2-1|-|13|TRBV11-2
TGTGCCGGCAGCTTGGGGCTAATCAATGAGCAGTTCTTC
CAGSLGLINEQFF
>-|TRBJ2-5|-|13|TRBV19
TGTGCCAGTAGTGTGGTCAGTGCGGAGACCCAGTACTTC
CASSVVSAETQYF
>-|TRBJ2-7|-|13|TRBV6-1
TGTGCCAGCAAACTAGGACCCACCTACGAGCAGTACTTC
CASKLGPTYEQYF
>-|TRBJ2-3|-|15|TRBV5-6
TGTGCCAGCAAACTACCCGGACTCCGGGCAGATACGCAGTATTTT
CASKLPGLRADTQYF
>TRBD1|TRBJ1-4|-|17|TRBV7-9
TGTGCCAGCAGCCCGTCCCGGGACAGGGTCCCTAATGAAAAACTGTTTTTT
CASSPSRDRVPNEKLFF
>-|TRBJ1-1|-|15|TRBV6-5
TGTGCCAGCAGACTTCACAGGAGCCTGAACACTGAAGCTTTCTTT
CASRLHRSLNTEAFF
>-|TRBJ2-5|-|15|TRBV7-7
TGTGCCAGCAGCCCCGGACGGATGTACCAAGAGACCCAGTACTTC
CASSPGRMYQETQYF
>-|TRBJ2-4|-|14|TRBV9
TGTGCCAGCAGCGGTGCGGGGAAGGGGAGCATTCAGTACTTC
CASSGAGKGSIQYF
>-|TRBJ1-5|-|14|TRBV5-5
TGTGCCAGCAGCTTAGGGGTAGGTAATCAGCCCCAGCATTTT
CASSLGVGNQPQHF
>TRBD2|TRBJ2-3|-|15|TRBV10-1
TGCGCCACGCAAAGAACCAGCGGGGGAACAGATACGCAGTATTTT
CATQRTSGGTDTQYF